These 24 T cell receptor beta chains came from one sample sequenced in a study of identical twins. A single record per CDR3 protein comes from TCRdb applying MiXCR to the 5' RACE reads. The sample shows fewer than 250,000 distinct CDR3 sequences, around 15% of them seen only once. The sample also formed part of further work on T cells expressing NK-cell markers.

Specimen: CD8+ T cells sorted from blood. Receptors were obtained from a woman in her late teens or twenties in good health.

This clonotype was observed a few times. J is TRBJ2-1 and V is TRBV4-3; TRBD2 matches 8 bases. The V and J ends lost 0 bases and 0 bases, in that order; junction bases with no gene match: 1. This CDR3 spans 16 amino acids. Germline CDR1 reads LGHNA; CDR2 reads YSLEER. The CDR3 here is CASSQELADSYNEQFF. The CDR3 DNA reads as TGCGCCAGCAGCCAAGAACTAGCGGACTCCTACAATGAGCAGTTCTTC.

V usage is TRBV20-1 and J usage is TRBJ2-1; possible D gene TRBD1, 6 bases. The CDR3 loop spans 14 amino acids. V was shortened by 0 bases and J by 9 bases, with 15 bases between the two germline ends. In germline, CDR1 is DFQATT, CDR2 SNEGSKA (reference sequence). CDR3 loop: CSARDYRVGGEQFF. CDR3 in DNA: TGCAGTGCTAGAGATTACAGGGTCGGAGGTGAGCAGTTCTTC.

This clonotype was picked up a small number of times. CDR3 nucleotides: TGCAGCGGCAAAAGACTAGTAGTTGAGAATGAGCAGTTCTTC. This translates into CSGKRLVVENEQFF. The rearrangement uses TRBV29-1 and TRBJ2-1; a possible D gene is TRBD2 (6 bases). The length of the CDR3 is 14 residues. Germline V gives CDR1 SQVTM, CDR2 ANQGSEA. V shed 7 bases and J shed 7 bases, with 20 bases lying between them.

The chain links TRBV11-2 to TRBJ2-7; 13 nucleotides match TRBD2. The junction had 6 bases not matched to a gene; V was cut back by 5 bases and J by 5 bases. Germline-derived CDR1 and CDR2 are SGHAT and FQNNGV. This CDR3 has 15 residues. CDR3: CASSMGLAGSHEQYF. CDR3 DNA sequence: TGTGCCAGCAGCATGGGACTAGCGGGATCCCACGAGCAGTACTTC.

This clonotype has a handful of counts. V gene TRBV29-1 combines with J gene TRBJ2-3; 10 nucleotides agree with TRBD2. This CDR3 comprises 15 residues. The J segment lost 0 bases and the V segment lost 2 bases, leaving 2 bases of the junction unmatched. Germline CDR1 is SQVTM and CDR2 is ANQGSEA. CDR3 sequence reads: CSVEKRGGSTDTQYF. The CDR3 nucleotides read TGCAGCGTTGAAAAGCGGGGGGGCAGCACAGATACGCAGTATTTT.

This clonotype was counted ten times or more. The rearrangement links TRBV29-1 to TRBJ2-1; D is undetermined. The CDR3 has 12 residues. Germline V gene lookup returns CDR1 SQVTM and CDR2 ANQGSEA. Deletions cut 0 bases from V and 3 bases from J, with 3 bases between. In DNA form, the CDR3 reads TGCAGCGTTGAAGATCGCTACAATGAGCAGTTCTTC. Its translation is CSVEDRYNEQFF.

The chain combines TRBV24-1 with TRBJ1-6; D gene ambiguous. Deletions cut 8 bases from V and 7 bases from J, with 17 bases between. Germline loops: CDR1 KGHDR, CDR2 SFDVKD. The CDR3 is 15 residues long. The CDR3 loop is CATNPGRQENSPLHF. CDR3 nucleotides: TGTGCCACCAACCCCGGGCGACAAGAGAATTCACCCCTCCACTTT.

The rearrangement joins TRBV29-1 to TRBJ1-1; D remains ambiguous. Germline V CDR1 and CDR2: SQVTM, ANQGSEA. The V end was cut by 1 base, the J end by 6 bases, with 9 bases between. This CDR3 comprises 12 residues. Here the CDR3 reads CSVEGGSPEAFF. The CDR3 region has the DNA TGCAGCGTTGAAGGGGGTTCACCTGAAGCTTTCTTT.

The V gene is TRBV12-3 or TRBV12-4, the J gene TRBJ1-1, with D uncertain. This CDR3 has 11 amino acids. V gave up 0 bases and J gave up 10 bases, with 6 bases separating them. CDR3 loop: CASSLARGAFF. The CDR3 coding sequence is TGTGCCAGCAGTTTAGCGCGGGGAGCTTTCTTT.

V is TRBV6-1 and J is TRBJ2-7; D is ambiguous. The CDR3 sequence is 13 residues long. The germline gives CDR1 MNHNS, CDR2 SASEGT. V lost 1 base to trimming and J lost 4 bases, with 8 bases between them. CDR3 residues: CASSEEVGYEQYF. As DNA, the CDR3 is TGTGCCAGCAGTGAAGAGGTGGGTTACGAGCAGTACTTC.

This clonotype has ten or more counts. V usage is TRBV5-1 and J usage is TRBJ2-7; D is possibly TRBD1 (6 bases). Germline assignment: CDR1 SGHRS and CDR2 YFSETQ. The ends were cut back, 4 bases at V and 3 bases at J, with 17 bases in the middle. The CDR3 is made up of 15 amino acids. The CDR3 DNA is TGCGCCAGCAGCGTCCTACCGGGACACCTCTACGAGCAGTACTTC. Translated: CASSVLPGHLYEQYF.

This clonotype showed up just a few times. The V gene is TRBV18, the J gene TRBJ2-1; unclear D gene. Germline values: CDR1 KGHSH, CDR2 LQKENI. This CDR3 is built from 15 residues. The V gene lost 1 base and the J gene lost 2 bases, with 9 bases spanning the gap. In nucleotides, the CDR3 is TGTGCCAGCTCACCACAGGGCCCTCCCTACAATGAGCAGTTCTTC. Translated, it gives CASSPQGPPYNEQFF. Full variable domain (remainder filled in from reference TRBV18 and TRBJ2-1): NAGVMQNPRHLVRRRGQEARLRCSPMKGHSHVYWYRQLPEEGLKFMVYLQKENIIDESGMPKERFSAEFPKEGPSILRIQQVVRGDSAAYFCASSPQGPPYNEQFFGPGTRLTVL.

This clonotype has more than one count but fewer than ten. V usage is TRBV19 and J usage is TRBJ1-1; D remains ambiguous. This CDR3 has 12 residues. Germline-derived CDR1 and CDR2 are LNHDA and SQIVND (reference sequence). V was trimmed by 3 bases and J by 1 base, leaving 3 bases between them. The chain's CDR3 is CASSIGNTEAFF. CDR3 nucleotide sequence: TGTGCCAGTAGTATCGGGAACACTGAAGCTTTCTTT.

In this sample, this clonotype turned up a few times. The V call is TRBV9, the J call TRBJ1-1, with 8 bases matching TRBD1. This CDR3 has 15 amino acids. V shed 3 bases and J 4 bases; nucleotides not matched to a gene: 8. The germline V gene has CDR1 SGDLS and CDR2 YYNGEE. Here the CDR3 reads CASSAGQGLGTEAFF. DNA of the CDR3: TGTGCCAGCAGCGCCGGACAGGGATTGGGCACTGAAGCTTTCTTT.

This clonotype was detected only a few times. The gene calls are TRBV3-1 and TRBJ2-2, with D perhaps TRBD2 (7 bases). Trimming removed 4 bases from V and 1 base from J, with 25 bases in between. Germline V gives CDR1 LGHDT, CDR2 YNNKEL (reference sequence). CDR3 length: 20 residues. CDR3 sequence (DNA): TGTGCCAGCAGCCGTTACTGGGGGGGGGCCCTGACATTGAACACCGGGGAGCTGTTTTTT. Protein product: CASSRYWGGALTLNTGELFF.

This clonotype was detected only a few times. V is TRBV7-9 and J is TRBJ2-5, with 7 bases identical to TRBD1. Germline V gene lookup returns CDR1 SEHNR and CDR2 FQNEAQ (reference sequence). The CDR3 loop spans 14 amino acids. J gave up 1 base and V 7 bases, and 6 bases lay outside the gene matches. CDR3 sequence: CASINWDSQETQYF. The CDR3 nucleotides are TGTGCCAGCATCAATTGGGACAGCCAAGAGACCCAGTACTTC. The whole variable domain, filled in from reference TRBV7-9 and TRBJ2-5, reads DTGVSQNPRHKITKRGQNVTFRCDPISEHNRLYWYRQTLGQGPEFLTYFQNEAQLEKSRLLSDRFSAERPKGSFSTLEIQRTEQGDSAMYLCASINWDSQETQYFGPGTRLLVL.

In this sample, this clonotype turned up many times. V usage is TRBV5-1 and J usage is TRBJ1-1; D possibly corresponds to TRBD1 (6 bases). V shed 3 bases and J shed 5 bases, with 17 bases lying between them. Germline CDR1 reads SGHRS; CDR2 reads YFSETQ. This CDR3 has 15 residues. The CDR3 reads CASSSNRAEATEAFF. The CDR3 coding sequence is TGCGCCAGCAGCTCGAACAGGGCCGAAGCAACTGAAGCTTTCTTT.

In its sample, this clonotype was seen a few times. The rearrangement joins TRBV12-3 or TRBV12-4 to TRBJ2-3; D is unclear. The CDR3 extends over 15 amino acids. V was clipped by 3 bases and J by 2 bases, with 12 bases between them. Here the CDR3 DNA reads TGTGCCAGCAGTTTCCAACTTGACCTCACAGATACGCAGTATTTT. Translation gives CASSFQLDLTDTQYF.

The J gene is TRBJ2-7, the V gene TRBV7-9, with D uncertain. CDR1 and CDR2 (germline): SEHNR, FQNEAQ (reference sequence). V dropped 4 bases and J dropped 4 bases, with 8 bases sitting between them. CDR3 length equals 12 residues. The DNA for the CDR3 is TGTGCCAGCAGCTGGGAAAGGTACGAGCAGTACTTC. It translates to CASSWERYEQYF.

V is TRBV4-1 and J is TRBJ1-3; 7 bases align to TRBD1. The V gene end was trimmed by 3 bases and the J gene end by 1 base; junction bases not matched to a gene: 3. The CDR3 totals 15 residues. The V gene's germline CDR1 is MGHRA and CDR2 YSYEKL. CDR3 bases: TGCGCCAGCAGCCAGCCGACAGGGTCTGGAAACACCATATATTTT. Encoded protein: CASSQPTGSGNTIYF.

This clonotype was found a few times. The V gene is TRBV6-6, the J gene TRBJ2-2; D is ambiguous. Per the germline V gene, CDR1 is MNHNY and CDR2 is SVGAGI (reference sequence). The CDR3 contains 12 residues. V dropped 6 bases and J dropped 4 bases, with 6 bases sitting between them. CDR3 DNA sequence: TGTGCCAGCAGGTCGGCCACCGGGGAGCTGTTTTTT. Translation gives CASRSATGELFF.

This clonotype was counted ten times or more. This chain links TRBV12-3 or TRBV12-4 with TRBJ1-1; D is uncertain. The CDR3 totals 14 residues. Trimming took 0 bases from V and 4 from J, leaving 9 bases between them. CDR3 protein: CASSLAVQLTEAFF. The CDR3, as DNA: TGTGCCAGCAGTTTAGCTGTACAGCTCACTGAAGCTTTCTTT.

This clonotype showed up just a few times. The V gene is TRBV7-6, the J gene TRBJ2-1; a weak D match, TRBD1 (5 bases). V was cut by 1 base and J by 3 bases, with 7 bases left in between. The CDR3 covers 14 residues. Germline V CDR1 and CDR2: SGHVS, FNYEAQ. The CDR3 nucleotides are TGTGCCAGCAGCTTAGTAGGGGTCTACAATGAGCAGTTCTTC. Its translation is CASSLVGVYNEQFF.

The genes are TRBV11-2 and TRBJ2-1; D not certain. V lost 5 bases to trimming and J lost 10 bases, with 12 bases between them. CDR1 and CDR2 (germline): SGHAT, FQNNGV. The CDR3 runs 12 residues. CDR3 sequence (DNA): TGTGCCAGCAGCCCTTCGTTGGGCGAGCAGTTCTTC. Its translation: CASSPSLGEQFF.